This is a list of T cell receptor beta chains from one sample in a study of blood T cell repertoires in COVID-19. Assay: immunoSEQ multiplex PCR; the TCRdb copy retains only in-frame clones and omits some. Among 100,000 to 120,000 clones listed, 76% were seen once. The source material was peripheral blood. All receptors derive from a woman aged 80 or older with acute or convalescent COVID-19. Each CDR3 is given with its conserved first and last residue. Each record gives: J gene, D gene, V gene, clone size, CDR3 DNA, CDR3 protein. D genes are given only for firm matches. The size field is filled for only some rows; it gives once, few, many or a size class.

J gene: TRBJ1-4; D gene: TRBD1; V gene: TRBV5-6; clone size: -; CDR3 DNA: TGTGCCAGCAGCTCCGGACAGGGAGGTTATGAAAAACTGTTTTTT; CDR3 protein: CASSSGQGGYEKLFF
J gene: TRBJ2-1; D gene: -; V gene: TRBV7-8; clone size: -; CDR3 DNA: TGTGCCAGCAGCGTCGGGATCAACAATGAGCAGTTCTTC; CDR3 protein: CASSVGINNEQFF
J gene: TRBJ1-1; D gene: -; V gene: TRBV5-4; clone size: -; CDR3 DNA: TGTGCCAGCAGCCCCGACCCGGGACACCACACTGAAGCTTTCTTT; CDR3 protein: CASSPDPGHHTEAFF
J gene: TRBJ2-7; D gene: -; V gene: TRBV3-1/TRBV3-2; clone size: -; CDR3 DNA: TGTGCCAGCAGCCATGGCGGGTACGAGCAGTACTTC; CDR3 protein: CASSHGGYEQYF
J gene: TRBJ1-5; D gene: -; V gene: TRBV11-2; clone size: -; CDR3 DNA: TGTGCCAGCAGCTTAGAGGCAGGGTTCAATCAGCCCCAGCATTTT; CDR3 protein: CASSLEAGFNQPQHF
J gene: TRBJ1-5; D gene: -; V gene: TRBV5-1; clone size: -; CDR3 DNA: TGCGCCAGCAGCAAGCAGGGTAATCAGCCCCAGCATTTT; CDR3 protein: CASSKQGNQPQHF
J gene: TRBJ1-4; D gene: -; V gene: TRBV7-9; clone size: -; CDR3 DNA: TGTGCCAGCAGCCCCATAGCTGCAACTAATGAAAAACTGTTTTTT; CDR3 protein: CASSPIAATNEKLFF
J gene: TRBJ2-1; D gene: -; V gene: TRBV4-2; clone size: -; CDR3 DNA: TGTGCCAGCAGCCGCACCGCCAATTCCGCGGACAATGAGCAGTTCTTC; CDR3 protein: CASSRTANSADNEQFF
J gene: TRBJ2-3; D gene: TRBD1; V gene: TRBV30; clone size: -; CDR3 DNA: TGTGCCTGGATACCTCAGGACAGGGGGAATACAGATACGCAGTATTTT; CDR3 protein: CAWIPQDRGNTDTQYF
J gene: TRBJ1-4; D gene: -; V gene: TRBV7-2; clone size: few; CDR3 DNA: TGTGCCAGCAGCCAAGACAGGAGCTGGGAAAAACTGTTTTTT; CDR3 protein: CASSQDRSWEKLFF
J gene: TRBJ1-5; D gene: -; V gene: TRBV28; clone size: -; CDR3 DNA: TGTGCCAGCAGTTTAAACACTGGGAGTACAGGGCAGCCCCAGCATTTT; CDR3 protein: CASSLNTGSTGQPQHF
J gene: TRBJ2-1; D gene: TRBD1; V gene: TRBV9; clone size: -; CDR3 DNA: TGTGCCAGCAGCTTGGGACAGGGAACCTACAATGAGCAGTTCTTC; CDR3 protein: CASSLGQGTYNEQFF
J gene: TRBJ2-2; D gene: -; V gene: TRBV29-1; clone size: -; CDR3 DNA: TGCAGCGTACAGGAGAGTAGGGGGGAGCTGTTTTTT; CDR3 protein: CSVQESRGELFF
J gene: TRBJ1-2; D gene: -; V gene: TRBV29-1; clone size: -; CDR3 DNA: TGCAGCGTAACGACAGTCTATGGCTACACCTTC; CDR3 protein: CSVTTVYGYTF
J gene: TRBJ2-7; D gene: TRBD1; V gene: TRBV12-3/TRBV12-4; clone size: -; CDR3 DNA: TGTGCCAGCACCAAAGGACAGGTTTTCGAGCAGTACTTC; CDR3 protein: CASTKGQVFEQYF
J gene: TRBJ2-7; D gene: -; V gene: TRBV7-9; clone size: many; CDR3 DNA: TGTGCCAGCAGCGCCAACCGGGAACTTAGTTTCTACGAGCAGTACTTC; CDR3 protein: CASSANRELSFYEQYF
J gene: TRBJ1-1; D gene: -; V gene: TRBV28; clone size: -; CDR3 DNA: TGTGCCAGCAGCTGGGGCAACAGCAACACTGAAGCTTTCTTT; CDR3 protein: CASSWGNSNTEAFF
J gene: TRBJ2-3; D gene: TRBD2; V gene: TRBV5-4; clone size: -; CDR3 DNA: TGTGCCAGCTCCTTGACTAGCACCAATTCAGATACGCAGTATTTT; CDR3 protein: CASSLTSTNSDTQYF
J gene: TRBJ1-1; D gene: TRBD1; V gene: TRBV27; clone size: few; CDR3 DNA: TGTGCCAGCAGTCCGACAGGGGGCGCGATCACTGAAGCTTTCTTT; CDR3 protein: CASSPTGGAITEAFF
J gene: TRBJ1-3; D gene: -; V gene: TRBV6-5; clone size: -; CDR3 DNA: TGTGCCAGCAGCCTAGGCACAATAAGTGGAAACACCATATATTTT; CDR3 protein: CASSLGTISGNTIYF
J gene: TRBJ2-1; D gene: TRBD2; V gene: TRBV19; clone size: -; CDR3 DNA: TGTGCCAGTAGTATATGGCTAGCGGGGGGGACTGAGCAGTTCTTC; CDR3 protein: CASSIWLAGGTEQFF
J gene: TRBJ2-2; D gene: -; V gene: TRBV5-1; clone size: -; CDR3 DNA: TGCGCCAGCAGCTTCTCTCGGACACGCACCGGGGAGCTGTTTTTT; CDR3 protein: CASSFSRTRTGELFF
J gene: TRBJ2-3; D gene: -; V gene: TRBV12-3/TRBV12-4; clone size: few; CDR3 DNA: TGTGCCAGCAGTCGCACGAGAAATACGCAGTATTTT; CDR3 protein: CASSRTRNTQYF
J gene: TRBJ1-6; D gene: -; V gene: TRBV7-2; clone size: once; CDR3 DNA: TGTGCCAGCAGAGAGACAGTTCTCAATTCACCCCTCCACTTT; CDR3 protein: CASRETVLNSPLHF
J gene: TRBJ2-3; D gene: TRBD1; V gene: TRBV11-2; clone size: -; CDR3 DNA: TGTGCCAGCAGCTTCTTCCCCCTTTATACAGGGGTGAAAACAGATACGCAGTATTTT; CDR3 protein: CASSFFPLYTGVKTDTQYF
J gene: TRBJ1-3; D gene: -; V gene: TRBV6-1; clone size: -; CDR3 DNA: TGTGCCAGCAGTGAAGACTTAGGGGGTCCTCTTTCAGGAAACACCATATATTTT; CDR3 protein: CASSEDLGGPLSGNTIYF
J gene: TRBJ1-4; D gene: TRBD1; V gene: TRBV7-9; clone size: few; CDR3 DNA: TGTGCCAGCAGCTTAGGACTTGACAGGGGGCGAGAAAAACTGTTTTTT; CDR3 protein: CASSLGLDRGREKLFF
J gene: TRBJ1-3; D gene: -; V gene: TRBV6-5; clone size: -; CDR3 DNA: TGTGCCACATCCCCTACAGGGGGAAACACCATATATTTT; CDR3 protein: CATSPTGGNTIYF
J gene: TRBJ1-1; D gene: -; V gene: TRBV2; clone size: -; CDR3 DNA: TGTGCCAGCAGTGACAGGGCTGAAGCTTTCTTT; CDR3 protein: CASSDRAEAFF
J gene: TRBJ1-5; D gene: TRBD1; V gene: TRBV7-9; clone size: -; CDR3 DNA: TGTGCCAGCAGCGTGGACAGGGGGAATCAGCCCCAGCATTTT; CDR3 protein: CASSVDRGNQPQHF
J gene: TRBJ1-1; D gene: -; V gene: TRBV29-1; clone size: -; CDR3 DNA: TGCAGCGTTGGCGGGGAAGCGAACACTGAAGCTTTCTTT; CDR3 protein: CSVGGEANTEAFF
J gene: TRBJ2-3; D gene: -; V gene: TRBV5-4; clone size: -; CDR3 DNA: TGTGCCAGCAGCTTGGGCTTGGGGGCGGGGGTCACAGATACGCAGTATTTT; CDR3 protein: CASSLGLGAGVTDTQYF
J gene: TRBJ2-5; D gene: -; V gene: TRBV6-5; clone size: -; CDR3 DNA: TGTGCCAGCAGCCCCCGGGTCCAAGGAAGGGAGACCCAGTACTTC; CDR3 protein: CASSPRVQGRETQYF
J gene: TRBJ1-5; D gene: -; V gene: TRBV3-1/TRBV3-2; clone size: -; CDR3 DNA: TGTGCCAGCAGCCAAGGCCGGGTTCAGCCCCAGCATTTT; CDR3 protein: CASSQGRVQPQHF
J gene: TRBJ2-1; D gene: -; V gene: TRBV10-3; clone size: -; CDR3 DNA: TGTGCCATCAGTGAGCTGGAAGGGGGGCAGTTCTTC; CDR3 protein: CAISELEGGQFF
J gene: TRBJ2-7; D gene: TRBD1; V gene: TRBV10-1; clone size: -; CDR3 DNA: TGCGCCAGCAGCCCGGGACAGGGGGCGCTGGAGCAGTACTTC; CDR3 protein: CASSPGQGALEQYF
J gene: TRBJ1-5; D gene: TRBD1; V gene: TRBV7-2; clone size: once; CDR3 DNA: TGTGCCAGCAGCCCAGGACAGGGGAACCAGCCCCAGCATTTT; CDR3 protein: CASSPGQGNQPQHF
J gene: TRBJ2-3; D gene: TRBD2; V gene: TRBV19; clone size: -; CDR3 DNA: TGTGCCAGGAGTCTCCCGGGACTAGCGGGAGACAATATTTTCACAGATACGCAGTATTTT; CDR3 protein: CARSLPGLAGDNIFTDTQYF
J gene: TRBJ1-4; D gene: -; V gene: TRBV18; clone size: -; CDR3 DNA: TGTGCCAGCTCCCGAAGGACAGCCACTAATGAAAAACTGTTTTTT; CDR3 protein: CASSRRTATNEKLFF